The 30 T cell receptor beta chains presented below share a single source sample, sequenced in a study of regulatory T cells in long-lasting Graves disease. This sample's time point: newly diagnosed GD, antithyroid drugs for less than 3 months. Following extraction of RNA from PBMCs, that RNA was used to make the TCR library. In building TCR beta libraries, iRepertoire HTBI primers were used together with Arm-PCR of CDR3 regions. MiXCR was run by TCRdb on the multiplex PCR reads, yielding one entry per CDR3 protein. The table lists some 490,000 distinct CDR3 sequences, around 12% of them singletons. Another study also made use of these data, one on T cells in Graves' hyperthyroidism and ophthalmopathy.

The specimen was peripheral blood mononuclear cells (PBMCs), collected at new diagnosis, from a patient treated with antithyroid drugs. The receptors come from a woman aged 30 to 39 with Graves disease.

The chain combines TRBV4-1 with TRBJ1-6, with a tentative D call TRBD1 (5 bases). Trimming took 1 base from V and 7 from J, leaving 14 bases between them. Germline CDR1 and CDR2: MGHRA and YSYEKL. This CDR3 is 16 amino acids long. DNA of the CDR3: TGCGCCAGCAGCCAAGCGACGGGACGGAACAATTCACCCCTCCACTTT. It codes for CASSQATGRNNSPLHF.

This clonotype was seen a few times. A much larger clone is a single base away; this may be a read error. V usage is TRBV2 and J usage is TRBJ1-4; D not resolved. CDR1 is SNHLY, CDR2 FYNNEI, per germline. CDR3 length equals 14 residues. Deletions cut 4 bases from V and 3 bases from J, with 9 bases between. The CDR3 region is CASSGGAANEKLFF. The CDR3, as DNA: TGTGCCAGCAGTGGAGGTGCAGCTAATGAAAAACTGTTTTTT.

This clonotype came up many times. V and J are TRBV30 and TRBJ2-5, with D perhaps matching TRBD1 or TRBD2 (5 bases each). The CDR3 contains 13 residues. Trimming shortened V by 1 base and J by 5 bases, and 11 bases separated the two germline ends. Germline V lookup: CDR1 GTSNPN, CDR2 SVGIG (reference sequence). The CDR3 loop reads CAWSAGPAETQYF. Written as DNA, the CDR3 is TGTGCCTGGAGTGCGGGACCTGCGGAGACCCAGTACTTC.

J is TRBJ1-5 and V is TRBV10-2, with D possibly TRBD1 on 5 matching bases. This CDR3 region has 15 residues. Germline V lookup: CDR1 WSHSY, CDR2 SAAADI. Trimming removed 2 bases from V and 0 bases from J, with 8 bases in between. The chain's CDR3 is CASSEGTVSNQPQHF. The CDR3 DNA reads as TGCGCCAGCAGTGAGGGGACCGTTAGCAATCAGCCCCAGCATTTT.

The J gene is TRBJ2-3, the V gene TRBV7-9; 14 nucleotides align to TRBD2. Germline V CDR1 and CDR2: SEHNR, FQNEAQ (reference sequence). The CDR3 consists of 15 residues. With V trimmed by 5 bases and J by 5 bases, 3 bases remained unmatched. CDR3 DNA: TGTGCCAGCAGCGGGACTAGCGGGAGTCAAGATACGCAGTATTTT. This encodes CASSGTSGSQDTQYF. Looking up the rest from reference TRBV7-9 and TRBJ2-3 gives the full variable domain: DTGVSQNPRHKITKRGQNVTFRCDPISEHNRLYWYRQTLGQGPEFLTYFQNEAQLEKSRLLSDRFSAERPKGSFSTLEIQRTEQGDSAMYLCASSGTSGSQDTQYFGPGTRLTVL.

There are many counts of this clonotype. This chain uses TRBV7-9 with TRBJ2-6, with 7 bases fitting TRBD1. CDR1 and CDR2 from the germline V gene are SEHNR and FQNEAQ (reference sequence). Germline trimming cut 3 bases from V and 4 bases from J; bases unmatched to any gene: 6. The CDR3 covers 16 residues. CDR3 coding DNA: TGTGCCAGCAGCTTTCTCACAGGGGCCGGGGCCAACGTCCTGACTTTC. Translation: CASSFLTGAGANVLTF.

This clonotype has more than one count but fewer than ten. The junction and the germline gene differ at one end; a read error may be behind it. This chain uses TRBV4-1 with TRBJ2-7; possibly TRBD1 or TRBD2 for D (5 bases each). CDR3 size: 13 residues. Germline assignment: CDR1 MGHRA and CDR2 YSYEKL. The CDR3 loop is CASSQLGSGPQRF. Here the CDR3 DNA reads TGCGCCAGCAGCCAACTTGGGTCGGGGCCTCAACGATTC.

Ten or more counts support this clonotype. This chain uses TRBV20-1 with TRBJ2-1; 7 bases line up with TRBD2. CDR3 length: 15 amino acids. The germline V gene encodes CDR1 DFQATT and CDR2 SNEGSKA (reference sequence). The V and J ends lost 2 bases and 4 bases, in that order; junction bases with no gene match: 8. CDR3 protein: CSARSRLADYNEQFF. The DNA of the CDR3 is TGCAGTGCTAGAAGTCGCCTAGCGGATTACAATGAGCAGTTCTTC.

This clonotype showed up many times. This chain joins TRBV20-1 and TRBJ2-7, with D perhaps matching TRBD1 (5 bases). The CDR3 is 14 amino acids. Trimming removed 1 base at V and 7 bases at J, with 17 bases between. CDR1 and CDR2 from the germline V gene are DFQATT and SNEGSKA (reference sequence). The CDR3 loop reads CSARVGLTKGEQYF. CDR3 DNA sequence: TGCAGTGCTAGAGTTGGGCTAACCAAGGGGGAGCAGTACTTC.

Notes on this clonotype: A read error may account for a junction end that differs from germline. The chain employs TRBV6-4 and TRBJ1-2, with D possibly matching TRBD1 (5 bases). Germline lookup yields CDR1 MRHNA and CDR2 SNTAGT. CDR3 length: 14 residues. The CDR3 sequence: CASSYSGRIYGYTF. The CDR3 nucleotides are TGTGCCAGCAGTTACTCGGGACGGATCTATGGCTACACCTTC.

This chain links TRBV4-1 with TRBJ1-3, with D perhaps matching TRBD1 (6 bases). Germline V gene lookup returns CDR1 MGHRA and CDR2 YSYEKL. The CDR3 consists of 15 residues. The germline V and J ends were trimmed by 0 bases and 5 bases, with 11 bases remaining between them. The CDR3 bases are TGCGCCAGCAGCCAAGACTGGGGGGCGAGAAACACCATATATTTT. Its translation is CASSQDWGARNTIYF.

This clonotype was recorded many times. The chain couples TRBV11-1 to TRBJ2-3, with D possibly called TRBD1 or TRBD2 (5 bases each). The CDR3 length is 13 residues. The germline V gene has CDR1 SGHAT and CDR2 FQDESV (reference sequence). V was trimmed by 6 bases and J by 3 bases, leaving 10 bases between them. CDR3 amino acids: CASRLEGTDTQYF. The CDR3 DNA is TGTGCCAGCAGGCTCGAGGGGACAGATACGCAGTATTTT.

This clonotype was seen many times. V and J are TRBV11-2 and TRBJ2-5, with unresolved D. CDR3 length equals 14 residues. V was trimmed by 1 base and J by 7 bases, leaving 13 bases between them. Looked up from germline, CDR1 is SGHAT and CDR2 is FQNNGV. CDR3: CASSLVVGVGTQYF. CDR3 DNA: TGTGCCAGCAGCTTAGTAGTAGGAGTCGGGACCCAGTACTTC. The variable domain in full, completed from reference TRBV11-2 and TRBJ2-5, reads EAGVAQSPRYKIIEKRQSVAFWCNPISGHATLYWYQQILGQGPKLLIQFQNNGVVDDSQLPKDRFSAERLKGVDSTLKIQPAKLEDSAVYLCASSLVVGVGTQYFGPGTRLLVL.

V is TRBV12-5 and J is TRBJ2-2; D is undetermined. The length of the CDR3 is 13 residues. V was trimmed by 7 bases and J by 7 bases, leaving 13 bases between them. The germline gives CDR1 LGHNT, CDR2 FRNRAP. The CDR3: CASAPARHGELFF. The CDR3 DNA reads TGTGCTAGTGCCCCGGCACGGCACGGGGAGCTGTTTTTT.

This clonotype has a count of ten or more. V and J are TRBV11-2 and TRBJ2-1; 7 nucleotides match TRBD1. Germline CDR1 reads SGHAT; CDR2 reads FQNNGV. Trimming took 6 bases from V and 5 from J; bases not matched to a gene: 13. The CDR3 runs 16 residues. This CDR3 reads CASSPYRGLRDNEQFF. The DNA for the CDR3 is TGTGCCAGCAGTCCATACAGGGGCCTTAGGGACAATGAGCAGTTCTTC.

This clonotype was seen at least ten times. J is TRBJ1-2 and V is TRBV7-9; D is undetermined. This CDR3 is 13 amino acids long. Trimming shortened V by 1 base and J by 4 bases, and 7 bases separated the two germline ends. In germline, CDR1 is SEHNR, CDR2 FQNEAQ (reference sequence). The CDR3 protein is CASSLGPLYGYTF. The CDR3 coding sequence is TGTGCCAGCAGCTTAGGCCCCCTCTATGGCTACACCTTC.

Many counts were recorded for this clonotype. The CDR3 loop reads CASSPHPSRATNEKLFF. The CDR3 coding sequence is TGTGCCAGCAGCCCACACCCCAGCAGAGCAACTAATGAAAAACTGTTTTTT. V is TRBV7-9 and J is TRBJ1-4; D remains unclear. V lost 5 bases to trimming and J lost 0 bases, with 16 bases between them. Germline assignment: CDR1 SEHNR and CDR2 FQNEAQ (reference sequence). The CDR3 runs 17 residues. Combining the CDR3 with reference TRBV7-9 and TRBJ1-4 gives the whole variable domain DTGVSQNPRHKITKRGQNVTFRCDPISEHNRLYWYRQTLGQGPEFLTYFQNEAQLEKSRLLSDRFSAERPKGSFSTLEIQRTEQGDSAMYLCASSPHPSRATNEKLFFGSGTQLSVL.

This clonotype appeared many times. The gene calls are TRBV15 and TRBJ2-1; the D gene is possibly TRBD2 (6 bases). V shed 1 base and J shed 10 bases, with 11 bases lying between them. The CDR3 is made up of 13 amino acids. Germline V gene data show CDR1 as LNHNV and CDR2 as YYDKDF (reference sequence). The CDR3 DNA follows: TGTGCCACCAGCAGAGTCCCTCGGGGGGAGCAGTTCTTC. Its protein product is CATSRVPRGEQFF.

This clonotype has more than one count but fewer than ten. V and J are TRBV29-1 and TRBJ2-7; TRBD1 matches 11 bases. The germline CDR1 and CDR2 sequences are SQVTM and ANQGSEA. V gave up 3 bases and J gave up 6 bases; unmatched junction bases: 7. This CDR3 contains 14 residues. The CDR3 nucleotides are TGCAGCGTTGACTACGGACAGGGGGCAGGCGAGCAGTACTTC. Its protein is CSVDYGQGAGEQYF.

This clonotype was seen ten or more times. V and J are TRBV18 and TRBJ1-2; no reliable D call. This CDR3 contains 14 residues. V lost 4 bases, J lost 3 bases, and 12 bases lay in between. Germline V CDR1 and CDR2: KGHSH, LQKENI. CDR3 bases: TGTGCCAGCTCACGTAACAGCGCCGACTATGGCTACACCTTC. Protein product: CASSRNSADYGYTF. The full variable domain, its missing parts supplied by reference TRBV18 and TRBJ1-2, is NAGVMQNPRHLVRRRGQEARLRCSPMKGHSHVYWYRQLPEEGLKFMVYLQKENIIDESGMPKERFSAEFPKEGPSILRIQQVVRGDSAAYFCASSRNSADYGYTFGSGTRLTVV.

This clonotype was seen at least ten times. J is TRBJ1-1 and V is TRBV19, with a tentative D call TRBD1 (5 bases). Trimming cost V 10 bases and J 1 base, with 16 bases left between them. From germline, CDR1 is LNHDA and CDR2 SQIVND (reference sequence). The CDR3 extends over 14 amino acids. The CDR3: CATSDPGRNTEAFF. The CDR3 bases are TGTGCCACCAGTGACCCAGGGCGGAACACTGAAGCTTTCTTT. The complete variable domain, with remaining parts taken from reference TRBV19 and TRBJ1-1, reads DGGITQSPKYLFRKEGQNVTLSCEQNLNHDAMYWYRQDPGQGLRLIYYSQIVNDFQKGDIAEGYSVSREKKESFPLTVTSAQKNPTAFYLCATSDPGRNTEAFFGQGTRLTVV.

Points on this clonotype: With a much larger clone just one base away, this may be a read error. CDR3 nucleotide sequence: TGTGCCAACAACCCTCGGAATGGCTACACCTTC. It encodes CANNPRNGYTF. The V call is TRBV12-3 or TRBV12-4, the J call TRBJ1-2; D gene unclear. This CDR3 has 11 residues. Trimming took 10 bases from V and 6 from J, leaving 12 bases between them.

This clonotype was observed at least ten times. The chain has TRBV2 and TRBJ1-2; no clear D gene. Germline-derived CDR1 and CDR2 are SNHLY and FYNNEI. CDR3 length: 15 residues. Trimming shortened V by 2 bases and J by 5 bases, and 15 bases separated the two germline ends. CDR3 coding DNA: TGTGCCAGCAGTGAATCCCCTCCCGGAGCGTATGGCTACACCTTC. It encodes CASSESPPGAYGYTF.

In this sample, this clonotype turned up many times. The V gene is TRBV11-3, the J gene TRBJ2-5, with D hard to call. CDR1 is SGHNT and CDR2 is YENEEA in the germline V gene. V dropped 5 bases and J dropped 7 bases, with 20 bases sitting between them. The CDR3 is 15 residues long. The CDR3 loop is CASSAAPGSIGTQYF. Here the CDR3 DNA reads TGTGCCAGCAGCGCCGCCCCAGGATCGATCGGGACCCAGTACTTC.

This clonotype occurred a few times. This CDR3 is CASSLVWGGTYNEQFF. The CDR3 region has the DNA TGTGCCAGCAGCTTAGTATGGGGCGGAACCTACAATGAGCAGTTCTTC. The V gene is TRBV7-9, the J gene TRBJ2-1; weak D call: TRBD1 (5 bases). Trimming removed 1 base from V and 2 bases from J, with 12 bases in between. This CDR3 contains 16 residues. Germline assignment: CDR1 SEHNR and CDR2 FQNEAQ (reference sequence).

This clonotype has ten or more counts. The V and J genes are TRBV5-1 and TRBJ2-4; weak D call: TRBD2 (7 bases). This CDR3 comprises 20 residues. From germline, CDR1 is SGHRS and CDR2 YFSETQ. V was clipped by 4 bases and J by 0 bases, with 26 bases between them. The CDR3 DNA sequence: TGCGCCAGCAGCCCGGGGGCCCCGGGGGGCGCGGACCTAGCCAAAAACATTCAGTACTTC. The encoded protein is CASSPGAPGGADLAKNIQYF.

Ten or more counts support this clonotype. The chain links TRBV10-3 to TRBJ1-1; D uncertain. This CDR3 contains 13 residues. Deletions cut 6 bases from V and 1 base from J, with 9 bases between. The germline gives CDR1 ENHRY, CDR2 SYGVKD. The CDR3: CAISGRTNTEAFF. The CDR3 DNA is TGTGCCATCAGCGGTCGTACGAACACTGAAGCTTTCTTT.

This clonotype has a count of ten or more. The rearrangement joins TRBV28 to TRBJ2-7, with D tentatively TRBD1 (6 bases). Per germline, CDR1 MDHEN and CDR2 SYDVKM. The V and J ends lost 5 bases and 6 bases respectively, with 14 bases between them. The CDR3 has 13 residues. CDR3 amino acids: CASSPSQGSEQYF. The CDR3 nucleotides read TGTGCCAGCAGTCCCTCACAGGGTAGCGAGCAGTACTTC.

This clonotype was seen a handful of times. V gene TRBV3-1 combines with J gene TRBJ2-7; TRBD1 matches 8 bases. Looked up from germline, CDR1 is LGHDT and CDR2 is YNNKEL (reference sequence). CDR3 length: 13 amino acids. V gave up 4 bases and J gave up 5 bases; unmatched junction bases: 4. CDR3 DNA: TGTGCCAGCAGCCGAATACAGGGGGACGAGCAGTACTTC. This encodes CASSRIQGDEQYF.

This clonotype was seen repeatedly, ten times or more. V is TRBV20-1 and J is TRBJ2-4, with 9 bases fitting TRBD2. The CDR3 loop spans 16 amino acids. Germline assignment: CDR1 DFQATT and CDR2 SNEGSKA (reference sequence). V lost 0 bases, J lost 3 bases, and 6 bases stayed unmatched. CDR3: CSARDWREGGKNIQYF. For the CDR3, the DNA is TGCAGTGCTAGAGATTGGCGGGAGGGAGGCAAAAACATTCAGTACTTC.